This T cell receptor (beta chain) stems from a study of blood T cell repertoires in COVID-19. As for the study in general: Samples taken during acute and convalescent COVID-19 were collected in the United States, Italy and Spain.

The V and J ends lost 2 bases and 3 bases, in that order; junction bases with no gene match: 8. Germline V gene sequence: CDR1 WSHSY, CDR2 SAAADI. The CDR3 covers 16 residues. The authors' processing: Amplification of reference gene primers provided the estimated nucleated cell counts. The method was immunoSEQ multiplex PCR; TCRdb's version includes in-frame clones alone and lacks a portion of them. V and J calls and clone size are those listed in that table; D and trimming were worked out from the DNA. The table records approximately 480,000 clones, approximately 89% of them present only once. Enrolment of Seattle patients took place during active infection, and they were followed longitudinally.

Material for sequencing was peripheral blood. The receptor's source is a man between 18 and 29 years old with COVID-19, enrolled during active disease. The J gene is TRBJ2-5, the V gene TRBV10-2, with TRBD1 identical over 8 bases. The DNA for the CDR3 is TGCGCCAGCAGTGAGGCCGGGACAGGTGGTAAAGAGACCCAGTACTTC. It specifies CASSEAGTGGKETQYF.